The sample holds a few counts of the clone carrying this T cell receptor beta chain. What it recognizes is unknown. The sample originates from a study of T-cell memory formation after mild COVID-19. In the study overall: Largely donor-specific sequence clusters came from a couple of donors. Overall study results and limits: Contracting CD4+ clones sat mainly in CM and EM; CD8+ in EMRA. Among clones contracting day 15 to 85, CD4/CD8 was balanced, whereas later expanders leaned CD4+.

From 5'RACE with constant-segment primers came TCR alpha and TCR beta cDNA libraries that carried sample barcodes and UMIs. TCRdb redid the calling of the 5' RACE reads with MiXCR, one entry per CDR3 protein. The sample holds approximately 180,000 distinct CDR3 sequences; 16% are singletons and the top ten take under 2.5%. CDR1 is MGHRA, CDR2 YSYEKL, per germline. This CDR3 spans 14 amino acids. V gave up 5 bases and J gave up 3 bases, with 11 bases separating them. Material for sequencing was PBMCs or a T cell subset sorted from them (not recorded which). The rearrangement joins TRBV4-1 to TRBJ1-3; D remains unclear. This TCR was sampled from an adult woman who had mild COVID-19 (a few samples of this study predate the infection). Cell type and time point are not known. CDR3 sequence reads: CASSDRNSGNTIYF. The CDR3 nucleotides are TGCGCCAGCAGCGACCGTAACAGTGGAAACACCATATATTTT.